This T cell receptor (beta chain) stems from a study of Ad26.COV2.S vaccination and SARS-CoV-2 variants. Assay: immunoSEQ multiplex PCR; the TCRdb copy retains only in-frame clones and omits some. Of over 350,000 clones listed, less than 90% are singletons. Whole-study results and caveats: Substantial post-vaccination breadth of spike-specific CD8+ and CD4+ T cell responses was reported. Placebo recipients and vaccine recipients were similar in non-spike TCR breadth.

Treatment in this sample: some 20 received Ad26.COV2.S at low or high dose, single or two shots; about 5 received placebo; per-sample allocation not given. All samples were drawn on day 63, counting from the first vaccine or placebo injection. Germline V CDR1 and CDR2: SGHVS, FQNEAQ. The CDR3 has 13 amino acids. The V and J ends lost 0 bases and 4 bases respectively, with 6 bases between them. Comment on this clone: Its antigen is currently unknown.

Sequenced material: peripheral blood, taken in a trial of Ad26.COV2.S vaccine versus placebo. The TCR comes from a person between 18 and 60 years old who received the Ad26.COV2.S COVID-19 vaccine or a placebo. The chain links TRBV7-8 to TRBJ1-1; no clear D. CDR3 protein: CASSLAPSTEAFF. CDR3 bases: TGTGCCAGCAGCTTAGCCCCGAGCACTGAAGCTTTCTTT.